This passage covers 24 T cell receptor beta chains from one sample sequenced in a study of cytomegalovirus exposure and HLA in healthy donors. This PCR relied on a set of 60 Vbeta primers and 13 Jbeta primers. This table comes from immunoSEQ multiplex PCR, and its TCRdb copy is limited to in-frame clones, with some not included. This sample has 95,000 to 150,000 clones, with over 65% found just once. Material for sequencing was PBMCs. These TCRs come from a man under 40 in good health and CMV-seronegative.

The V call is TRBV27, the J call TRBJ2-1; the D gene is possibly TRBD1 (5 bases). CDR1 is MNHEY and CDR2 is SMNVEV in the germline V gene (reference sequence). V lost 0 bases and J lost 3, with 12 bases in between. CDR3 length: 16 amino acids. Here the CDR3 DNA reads TGTGCCAGCAGTTTATCTGCAGGGCCGTACTACAATGAGCAGTTCTTC. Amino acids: CASSLSAGPYYNEQFF.

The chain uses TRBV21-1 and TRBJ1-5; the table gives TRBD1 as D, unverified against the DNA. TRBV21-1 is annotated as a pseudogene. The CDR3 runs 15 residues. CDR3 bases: TGTGCCAGCAGCAAAAGATCAGGGGGCAATCAGCCCCAGCATTTT. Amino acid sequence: CASSKRSGGNQPQHF.

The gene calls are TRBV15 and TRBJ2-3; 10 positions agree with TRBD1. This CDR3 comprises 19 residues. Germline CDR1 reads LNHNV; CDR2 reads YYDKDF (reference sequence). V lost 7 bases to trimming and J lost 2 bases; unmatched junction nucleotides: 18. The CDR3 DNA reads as TGTGCCACCACCCCACTCGGGACAGGGGCGGCGGGAGTCACAGATACGCAGTATTTT. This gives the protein CATTPLGTGAAGVTDTQYF.

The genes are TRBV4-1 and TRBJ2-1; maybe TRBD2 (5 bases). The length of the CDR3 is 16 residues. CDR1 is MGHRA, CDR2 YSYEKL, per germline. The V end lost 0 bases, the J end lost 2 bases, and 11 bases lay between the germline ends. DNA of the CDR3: TGCGCCAGCAGCCAAGATCCGGGGATTCCCTACAATGAGCAGTTCTTC. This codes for CASSQDPGIPYNEQFF.

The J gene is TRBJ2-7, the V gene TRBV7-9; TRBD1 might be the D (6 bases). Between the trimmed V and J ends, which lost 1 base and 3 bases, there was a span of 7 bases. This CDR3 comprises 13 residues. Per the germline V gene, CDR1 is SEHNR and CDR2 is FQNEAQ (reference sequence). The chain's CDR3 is CASSLGGGYEQYF. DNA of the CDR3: TGTGCCAGCAGCTTAGGAGGGGGCTACGAGCAGTACTTC.

CDR3 sequence (DNA): TGTGCCAGCAGTTTCCACGACAGGGGACACACTGAAGCTTTCTTT. Protein product: CASSFHDRGHTEAFF. The V call is TRBV27, the J call TRBJ1-1; 8 bases match TRBD1. The J segment lost 3 bases and the V segment lost 3 bases, leaving 6 bases of the junction unmatched. The CDR3 spans 15 residues. Per germline, CDR1 MNHEY and CDR2 SMNVEV (reference sequence).

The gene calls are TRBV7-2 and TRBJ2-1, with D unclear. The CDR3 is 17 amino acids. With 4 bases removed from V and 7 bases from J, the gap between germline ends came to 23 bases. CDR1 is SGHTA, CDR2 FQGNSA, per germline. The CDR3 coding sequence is TGTGCCAGCAGCTCCAATCGACTCCCTCTCCAACATAATGAGCAGTTCTTC. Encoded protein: CASSSNRLPLQHNEQFF.

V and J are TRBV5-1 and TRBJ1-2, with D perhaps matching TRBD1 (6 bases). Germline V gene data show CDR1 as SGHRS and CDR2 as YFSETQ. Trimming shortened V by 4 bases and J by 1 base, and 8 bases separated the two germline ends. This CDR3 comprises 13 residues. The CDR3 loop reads CASSPDSNYGYTF. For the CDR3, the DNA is TGCGCCAGCAGCCCGGACAGTAACTATGGCTACACCTTC.

This chain's CDR3 is CASSLRQGVVDTEAFF. The CDR3 nucleotides are TGTGCCAGCAGCTTAAGACAGGGGGTAGTTGACACTGAAGCTTTCTTT. V is TRBV7-2 and J is TRBJ1-1; 9 bases agree with TRBD1. There are 16 residues in the CDR3. From germline, CDR1 is SGHTA and CDR2 FQGNSA. Germline trimming cut 2 bases from V and 3 bases from J; bases unmatched to any gene: 7. The whole variable domain, filled in from reference TRBV7-2 and TRBJ1-1, reads GAGVSQSPSNKVTEKGKDVELRCDPISGHTALYWYRQSLGQGLEFLIYFQGNSAPDKSGLPSDRFSAERTGGSVSTLTIQRTQQEDSAVYLCASSLRQGVVDTEAFFGQGTRLTVV.

The CDR3 DNA is TGCGCCAGCAGCTTGGGTCACACGGGAGGCGGCGAGCAGTACTTC. Its protein product is CASSLGHTGGGEQYF. The V call is TRBV5-1, the J call TRBJ2-7, with TRBD2 identical over 7 bases. Germline V gene data show CDR1 as SGHRS and CDR2 as YFSETQ. V trimming: 0 bases; J trimming: 6 bases; junction bases outside the gene matches: 9. This CDR3 has 15 amino acids.

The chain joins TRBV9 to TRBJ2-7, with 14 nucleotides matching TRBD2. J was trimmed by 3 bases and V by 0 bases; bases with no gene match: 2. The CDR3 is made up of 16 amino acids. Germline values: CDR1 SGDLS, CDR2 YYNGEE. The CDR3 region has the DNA TGTGCCAGCAGCGTAGAGGGGACTAGCGGGAGCTACGAGCAGTACTTC. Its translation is CASSVEGTSGSYEQYF.

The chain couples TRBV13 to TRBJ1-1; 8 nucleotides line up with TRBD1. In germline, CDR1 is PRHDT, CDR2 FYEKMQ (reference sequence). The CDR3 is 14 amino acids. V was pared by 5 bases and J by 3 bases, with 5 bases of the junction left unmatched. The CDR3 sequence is CASSAGQGYTEAFF. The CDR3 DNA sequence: TGTGCCAGCAGCGCCGGACAGGGATACACTGAAGCTTTCTTT.

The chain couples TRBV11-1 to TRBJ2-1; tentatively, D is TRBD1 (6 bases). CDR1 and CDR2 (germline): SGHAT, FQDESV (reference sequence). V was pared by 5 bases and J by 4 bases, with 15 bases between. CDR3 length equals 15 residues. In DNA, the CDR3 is TGTGCCAGCAGCACCAGCCCAGGGGATTACAATGAGCAGTTCTTC. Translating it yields CASSTSPGDYNEQFF.

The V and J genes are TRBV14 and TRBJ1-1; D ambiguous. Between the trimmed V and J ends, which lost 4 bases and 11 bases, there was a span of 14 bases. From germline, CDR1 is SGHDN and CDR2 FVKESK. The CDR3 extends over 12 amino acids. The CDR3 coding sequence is TGTGCCAGCAGCCTCGCGCAGGCTCCGGCTTTCTTT. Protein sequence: CASSLAQAPAFF.

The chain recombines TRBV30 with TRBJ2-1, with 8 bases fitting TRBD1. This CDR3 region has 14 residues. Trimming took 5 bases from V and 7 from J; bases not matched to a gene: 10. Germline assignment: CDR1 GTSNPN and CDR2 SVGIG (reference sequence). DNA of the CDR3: TGTGCCTGGGTACCTGGACAGGGTAAGAATGAGCAGTTCTTC. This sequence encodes CAWVPGQGKNEQFF.

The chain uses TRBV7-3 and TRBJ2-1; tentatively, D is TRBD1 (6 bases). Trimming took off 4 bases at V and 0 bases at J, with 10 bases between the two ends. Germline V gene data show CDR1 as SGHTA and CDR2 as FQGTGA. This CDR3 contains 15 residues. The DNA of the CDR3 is TGTGCCAGCAGCTGGACAGAGAGCTCCTACAATGAGCAGTTCTTC. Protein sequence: CASSWTESSYNEQFF. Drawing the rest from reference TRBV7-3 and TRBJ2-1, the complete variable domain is GAGVSQTPSNKVTEKGKYVELRCDPISGHTALYWYRQSLGQGPEFLIYFQGTGAADDSGLPNDRFFAVRPEGSVSTLKIQRTERGDSAVYLCASSWTESSYNEQFFGPGTRLTVL.

This chain's CDR3 is CASSLPGQGSGYTF. CDR3 DNA sequence: TGTGCCAGCAGCCTACCGGGACAGGGGAGTGGCTACACCTTC. This chain uses TRBV9 with TRBJ1-2; 10 nucleotides agree with TRBD1. In germline, CDR1 is SGDLS, CDR2 YYNGEE. With V trimmed by 4 bases and J by 7 bases, 7 bases remained unmatched. This CDR3 comprises 14 residues.

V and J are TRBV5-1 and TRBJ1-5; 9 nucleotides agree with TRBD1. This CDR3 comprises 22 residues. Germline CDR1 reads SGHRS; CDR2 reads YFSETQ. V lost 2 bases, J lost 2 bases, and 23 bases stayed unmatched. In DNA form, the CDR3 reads TGCGCCAGCAGCTTTTACAGGGGGCGCGTCCGCGGTCCCTATATGGGCAATCAGCCCCAGCATTTT. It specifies CASSFYRGRVRGPYMGNQPQHF.

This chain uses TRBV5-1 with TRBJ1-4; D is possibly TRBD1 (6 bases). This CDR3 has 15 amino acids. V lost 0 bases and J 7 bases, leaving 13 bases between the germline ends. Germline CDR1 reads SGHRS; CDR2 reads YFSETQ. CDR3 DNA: TGCGCCAGCAGCTTGGACGGGACAAGTAGTGAAAAACTGTTTTTT. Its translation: CASSLDGTSSEKLFF.

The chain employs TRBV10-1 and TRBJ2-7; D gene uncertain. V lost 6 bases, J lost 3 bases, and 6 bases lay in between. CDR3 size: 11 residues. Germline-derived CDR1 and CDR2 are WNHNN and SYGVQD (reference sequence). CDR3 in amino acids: CASSAGYEQYF. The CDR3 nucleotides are TGCGCCAGCAGCGCAGGCTACGAGCAGTACTTC.

The CDR3 DNA reads as TGTGCCAGCAGTTTATTCCTGCAGGCGGGTCATCAGCCCCAGCATTTT. As protein: CASSLFLQAGHQPQHF. The J gene is TRBJ1-5, the V gene TRBV28, with D unclear. In germline, CDR1 is MDHEN, CDR2 SYDVKM. V dropped 1 base and J dropped 5 bases, with 15 bases sitting between them. CDR3 length: 16 residues.

The CDR3 DNA follows: TGTGCCAGCAGTATTAGCTCGCCCACCTATGGCTACACCTTC. Translated, it gives CASSISSPTYGYTF. The J gene is TRBJ1-2, the V gene TRBV28; D gene unclear. Trimming removed 5 bases from V and 4 bases from J, with 14 bases in between. Germline assignment: CDR1 MDHEN and CDR2 SYDVKM. The CDR3 spans 14 residues.

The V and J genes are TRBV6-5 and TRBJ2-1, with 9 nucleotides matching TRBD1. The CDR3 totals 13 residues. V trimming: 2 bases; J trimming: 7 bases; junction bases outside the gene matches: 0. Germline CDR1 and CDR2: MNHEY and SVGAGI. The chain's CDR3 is CASSYDRGNEQFF. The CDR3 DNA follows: TGTGCCAGCAGTTACGACAGGGGGAATGAGCAGTTCTTC.

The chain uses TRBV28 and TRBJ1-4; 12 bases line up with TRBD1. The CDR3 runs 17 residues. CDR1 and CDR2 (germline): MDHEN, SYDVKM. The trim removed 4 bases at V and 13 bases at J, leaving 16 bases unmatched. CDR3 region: CASSYRGTGGTLRGLFF. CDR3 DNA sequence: TGTGCCAGCAGTTATAGGGGGACAGGGGGCACCCTAAGGGGACTGTTTTTT.